A selection of T cell receptor beta chains follows, all from one sample in a study of tumor-infiltrating lymphocytes in primary liver carcinoma. Each CDR3 protein is one row after TCRdb ran MiXCR on the multiplex PCR reads. Altogether approximately 64,000 distinct CDR3 sequences are present, over 60% being singletons, with the ten largest covering around 44%. Input material: liver tumor tissue from sampling region 4. The source of these receptors is a man aged 40-55 years with primary liver carcinoma and hepatitis B virus infection. Each CDR3 is given with its conserved first and last residue. D genes are given only for firm matches. Rows give clone size only sometimes, using once, few, many, or a class for an expanded clone.

d_call	cdr3_length	v_call	j_call	clone_size	cdr3_aa	cdr3_nt
TRBD2	18	TRBV5-1	TRBJ2-1	.	CASSLDGSGSTSYNELFF	TGTGCCAGCAGCTTGGACGGTAGCGGGAGTACGTCCTACAATGAGCTGTTCTTC
.	15	TRBV5-4	TRBJ2-7	few	CASSTPSGGTHEQYF	TGTGCCAGCAGCACCCCGAGTGGCGGGACCCACGAGCAGTACTTC
.	15	TRBV4-3	TRBJ1-2	.	CASSQDTRGHHGYTF	TGCGCCAGCAGCCAAGATACTCGGGGGCATCATGGCTACACCTTC
.	14	TRBV11-2	TRBJ2-7	.	CASSLTVTAYEQYF	TGTGCCAGCAGCTTAACAGTCACTGCCTACGAGCAGTACTTC
.	12	TRBV10-3	TRBJ2-7	.	CATRADSNEQYF	TGTGCCACTAGGGCGGACTCCAATGAGCAGTACTTC
.	15	TRBV4-2	TRBJ2-7	.	CANSQDRLVSTEQYF	TGTGCCAACAGCCAAGATCGGCTAGTAAGTACCGAGCAGTACTTC
.	14	TRBV6-2/TRBV6-3	TRBJ2-1	.	CASIHGGSYNEQFF	TGTGCCAGCATCCACGGAGGGTCCTACAATGAGCAGTTCTTC
TRBD2	18	TRBV14	TRBJ2-1	.	CVSSRDGTSGNPHNEQFF	TGTGTCAGCAGCCGAGACGGGACTAGCGGGAACCCCCACAATGAGCAGTTCTTC
.	15	TRBV29-1	TRBJ2-2	.	CGVEGVTGFTGEPFF	TGCGGCGTTGAAGGGGTAACAGGTTTCACCGGGGAGCCGTTTTTT
.	13	TRBV7-8	TRBJ2-3	.	CTSWGVDEDRQYF	TGTACTAGCTGGGGGGTGGACGAGGATAGGCAGTATTTT
TRBD2	15	TRBV6-2/TRBV6-3	TRBJ2-7	few	CYSSTPTSGGYEQYF	TGTTACAGCAGCACTCCGACTAGCGGAGGGTACGAGCAGTACTTC
TRBD1	15	TRBV29-1	TRBJ2-5	.	CSVVLHGTGRETRYF	TGCAGCGTTGTTCTCCACGGGACAGGGAGAGAGACCCGGTACTTC
.	15	TRBV5-8	TRBJ1-5	once	CVSSSLRWGNQPQHF	TGTGTCAGCAGCTCCCTTCGATGGGGCAATCAGCCCCAGCATTTT
.	15	TRBV6-5	TRBJ2-7	once	CGSSYSGRNSYKQYF	TGTGGCAGCAGTTACTCCGGCAGAAACTCCTACAAGCAGTACTTC
.	16	TRBV4-2	TRBJ2-1	.	CASSLTRGTSPNVQFF	TGTGCCAGCAGCCTCACACGCGGGACTTCCCCTAATGTACAGTTCTTC
.	16	TRBV7-9	TRBJ1-2	.	CASSPEGRLFQYGYTF	TGTGCCAGCAGCCCCGAAGGTAGGCTGTTCCAGTATGGCTACACCTTC
.	15	TRBV4-2	TRBJ2-7	.	CASNQGTGSHYEQCF	TGTGCCAGCAACCAAGGCACCGGGTCTCACTACGAGCAGTGCTTC
TRBD2	15	TRBV10-1	TRBJ2-2	.	CASREDASGAGKLFF	TGCGCCAGCAGGGAGGACGCGAGCGGGGCCGGGAAGCTGTTTTTT
.	14	TRBV12-3/TRBV12-4	TRBJ2-7	.	CACSSSADGSEQYF	TGTGCCTGTAGTTCGTCGGCCGACGGGTCCGAGCAGTACTTC
.	15	TRBV5-6	TRBJ2-7	.	CANSPGFDNIYEQYF	TGTGCCAATAGCCCTGGGTTCGATAATATCTACGAGCAGTACTTC
TRBD2	16	TRBV30	TRBJ2-1	.	CAWGFMTSENHNEHFF	TGTGCCTGGGGCTTCATGACTAGCGAGAATCACAATGAGCACTTCTTC
TRBD2	18	TRBV6-5	TRBJ2-2	.	CASRSILGTSGRGVELFF	TGTGCCAGCAGATCGATCCTCGGGACTAGCGGGAGAGGTGTGGAGCTGTTTTTT
.	16	TRBV7-9	TRBJ1-1	many	CASSPRGGEQNTEAFF	TGTGCCAGCTCCCCCAGAGGCGGGGAACAGAACACTGAAGCTTTCTTT
TRBD2	15	TRBV12-3/TRBV12-4	TRBJ2-7	.	CASSFGRGANYEQYF	TGTGCCAGCAGTTTTGGGCGGGGGGCGAACTACGAGCAGTACTTC
TRBD1	17	TRBV12-3/TRBV12-4	TRBJ1-1	.	CTSSLWTGGFGNTEAFF	TGTACCAGCAGTTTATGGACAGGGGGCTTTGGGAACACTGAAGCTTTCTTT
.	16	TRBV12-3/TRBV12-4	TRBJ2-7	.	CASSLIGSGSSYDQYF	TGTGCCAGCAGTTTAATAGGCTCCGGTAGCTCCTACGATCAGTACTTC
.	14	TRBV29-1	TRBJ2-1	.	CSGIGRGTYSEQFF	TGCAGCGGGATCGGACGAGGGACCTACAGTGAGCAGTTCTTC
.	16	TRBV5-8	TRBJ2-3	.	CVSSLARDWRTDTQYF	TGTGTCAGCAGCTTGGCCAGGGACTGGCGCACAGATACGCAGTATTTT
.	13	TRBV30	TRBJ1-5	.	CAWGKTDNQLQHF	TGCGCCTGGGGAAAAACAGACAATCAGCTCCAGCATTTT
.	15	TRBV10-2	TRBJ1-2	.	CASGDTEEVYYGYTF	TGTGCCAGCGGGGACACAGAGGAGGTTTACTATGGCTACACCTTC
.	15	TRBV12-3/TRBV12-4	TRBJ2-7	.	CASSFLDRGSYEQYF	TGTGCCAGCAGTTTTTTGGACCGCGGGTCCTACGAGCAGTACTTC
.	19	TRBV11-1	TRBJ2-3	.	CASRSGGSSVGARADTQYF	TGTGCCAGCAGATCTGGGGGAAGCTCTGTTGGAGCCCGCGCAGATACGCAGTATTTT
TRBD1	18	TRBV10-1	TRBJ2-1	.	CASSESKTGSVANNEQFF	TGCGCCAGCAGTGAGTCGAAGACAGGGTCCGTGGCCAATAATGAGCAGTTCTTC
.	12	TRBV10-3	TRBJ1-2	.	CTISDRNYGYTF	TGTACCATCAGTGACAGAAACTATGGCTACACTTTC
.	15	TRBV6-2/TRBV6-3	TRBJ2-1	.	CASRLIPSSYNEQFF	TGTGCCAGCAGATTAATCCCGAGCTCCTACAATGAGCAATTCTTC
.	14	TRBV13	TRBJ2-7	many	CASSSYTYSGEQYF	TGTGCCAGCAGCTCCTATACTTATTCGGGCGAGCAGTACTTC
.	15	TRBV11-1	TRBJ2-3	.	CASSEGRGLTDTHYF	TGTGCCAGCAGCGAAGGCAGGGGTTTGACTGATACGCACTATTTT
.	16	TRBV5-4	TRBJ2-3	.	CASSPTSPSPADTQYF	TGTGCCAGCAGCCCAACTAGCCCTAGCCCCGCAGATACGCAGTATTTT
.	14	TRBV5-5	TRBJ1-1	few	CASSLCYREAEAFF	TGTGCCAGCAGTTTGTGCTACAGGGAGGCTGAAGCTTTCTTC
.	13	TRBV29-1	TRBJ2-7	.	CSVNSQCSYGQYF	TGCAGCGTGAACTCACAGTGCTCCTACGGGCAGTACTTC
.	12	TRBV6-2/TRBV6-3	TRBJ2-3	few	CPSRSSADTQYF	TGTCCCAGCAGGAGTAGTGCAGATACGCAGTATTTT
.	10	TRBV12-3/TRBV12-4	TRBJ1-3	many	CASSANTIYF	TGTGCCAGCTCGGCGAACACCATATATTTT
TRBD2	14	TRBV6-2/TRBV6-3	TRBJ2-5	.	CASSCGSLEETQYF	TGTGCCAGCAGTTGCGGGAGCTTGGAAGAGACCCAGTACTTC
.	15	TRBV6-1	TRBJ1-2	.	CASSEDRPANYCYTF	TGTGCCAGCAGTGAAGACCGGCCAGCTAACTATTGCTACACCTTC
TRBD1	14	TRBV28	TRBJ1-2	many	CASSPGQGHYGYTF	TGTGCCAGCAGTCCGGGACAGGGGCACTATGGCTACACCTTC
TRBD2	15	TRBV11-2	TRBJ2-5	.	CASSLVGGRRKTQYF	TGTGCCAGCAGCTTAGTAGGCGGGAGACGGAAGACCCAGTACTTC
TRBD1	16	TRBV6-2/TRBV6-3	TRBJ2-3	.	CVGSFVGQGAMDTQYF	TGTGTCGGCAGCTTCGTGGGACAGGGGGCAATGGATACGCAGTATTTT
TRBD2	15	TRBV11-2	TRBJ2-2	.	CSSSPSREVIGEVFF	TGTTCCAGCAGCCCCAGTCGGGAGGTAATCGGGGAGGTGTTTTTC
TRBD1	16	TRBV11-2	TRBJ2-7	.	CVSSPPRTGYVYEQYF	TGTGTCAGCAGCCCCCCCCGGACAGGGTACGTCTACGAGCAGTACTTC
TRBD2	12	TRBV29-1	TRBJ2-1	many	CSVPSGSLEQFF	TGCAGCGTCCCTAGCGGGAGTCTTGAGCAGTTCTTC
.	15	TRBV11-3	TRBJ2-7	once	CASSSGFGTCYEQYF	TGTGCCAGCAGCTCAGGCTTCGGGACCTGCTACGAGCAGTACTTC
.	14	TRBV10-3	TRBJ2-7	.	CAIGDSRVFGEQYF	TGTGCCATCGGTGACTCCCGGGTTTTCGGGGAGCAGTACTTC
.	14	TRBV12-3/TRBV12-4	TRBJ1-2	many	CASSLGGARYGYTF	TGTGCCAGCAGTTTGGGGGGCGCGAGGTATGGCTACACCTTC
TRBD1	14	TRBV28	TRBJ1-5	few	CASSLTGETQPQHF	TGTGCCAGCAGTTTGACAGGGGAAACGCAGCCCCAGCACTTT
.	17	TRBV4-1	TRBJ2-1	.	CACSQPWGEPPYNEQFF	TGCGCCTGCAGCCAACCATGGGGCGAGCCGCCATACAATGAGCAGTTCTTC
.	14	TRBV11-1	TRBJ1-2	.	CVSSFKGFDYGYTF	TGTGTCAGCAGCTTCAAGGGATTTGATTATGGCTACACCTTC